This TCR beta chain was sequenced in a study of T cells in Graves' hyperthyroidism and ophthalmopathy. This clonotype was observed at least ten times. Its cognate antigen is unknown. The TCR beta CDR3 regions underwent amplification using RNA transcripts as the source. The HTBI primer set drove a first-round RT-PCR of the TCR CDR3. TCRdb fed the multiplex PCR reads into MiXCR, producing one record per CDR3 protein. The table lists under 400,000 distinct CDR3 sequences, approximately 14% of them singletons. Regarding the study as a whole: Among thyroid clonotypes expanded above 0.001, most also appeared in blood.

The TCR originated in an older woman with Graves' hyperthyroidism. Sample: blood.

CDR3 sequence: CASSLPGNTEAFF. The CDR3 bases are TGTGCCAGCAGCTTACCAGGGAACACTGAAGCTTTCTTT. The chain joins TRBV7-9 to TRBJ1-1; D is uncertain. The CDR3 covers 13 residues. CDR1 is SEHNR, CDR2 FQNEAQ, per germline (reference sequence). V was cut by 2 bases and J by 1 base, with 5 bases left in between. The whole variable domain, remainder taken from reference TRBV7-9 and TRBJ1-1, is DTGVSQNPRHKITKRGQNVTFRCDPISEHNRLYWYRQTLGQGPEFLTYFQNEAQLEKSRLLSDRFSAERPKGSFSTLEIQRTEQGDSAMYLCASSLPGNTEAFFGQGTRLTVV.